This TCR beta chain was sequenced during a study of early T cells in non-severe SARS-CoV-2 infection. Broader study findings: The study's VDJdb matching favored anti-spike CD8 responses and missed private and CD4 specificities.

Attachment of unique molecular identifiers to individual cDNA molecules was performed. TCRdb re-called the 5' RACE reads through MiXCR, storing one row per CDR3 protein. The repertoire holds around 26,000 distinct CDR3 sequences, with approximately 4.4% as singletons. In this sample, this clonotype turned up many times. As yet, its antigen is unknown. V gave up 5 bases and J gave up 4 bases; unmatched junction bases: 5. This CDR3 region has 15 residues. The TCR sequence derives from an adult who was a healthcare worker with PCR-confirmed SARS-CoV-2 infection or an uninfected control (not recorded which). The chain couples TRBV12-3 or TRBV12-4 to TRBJ2-1; TRBD1 aligns across 10 bases. Material for sequencing was whole blood. The CDR3, as DNA: TGTGCCAGCAGTCCCCGGGACAGGGGATACAATGAGCAGTTCTTC. Encoded protein: CASSPRDRGYNEQFF.